This T cell receptor beta chain stems from a study of CD8+ T cells in alopecia areata. Study in general: Twice daily, treated patients received 5 to 10 mg of oral tofacitinib.

The treatment is: oral pan-JAK inhibitor, 5-10 mg twice daily. The investigators collected lesional scalp punch biopsies and peripheral blood from alopecia areata patients. Regarding the study as a whole: Among the top 100, expanded CD8+ clones, as well as scalp clonality, were significantly decreased by tofacitinib.

Comments on this clone: Its target is not known.

Germline values: CDR1 GTSNPN, CDR2 SVGIG (reference sequence). The V gene lost 3 bases and the J gene lost 9 bases, with 15 bases spanning the gap. This CDR3 spans 13 amino acids. Reverse transcribed after extraction, RNA yielded cDNA as the sequencing template. Assay used: immunoSEQ multiplex PCR; TCRdb lists only in-frame clones, some missing. Among about 200,000 clones listed, more than 30% were seen once. Sequencing was performed on CD4+ T cells sorted from blood, taken between weeks 30 and 35, from a patient treated with tofacitinib. The genes are TRBV30 and TRBJ2-1; D might be TRBD2 (5 bases). The clonotype comes from a human donor with alopecia areata. The CDR3 region is CAWREEGLVEQFF. CDR3 sequence (DNA): TGTGCCTGGAGGGAAGAAGGACTGGTTGAGCAGTTCTTC.